These 24 T cell receptor beta chains were all obtained from the same sample, sequenced in a study of cytomegalovirus exposure and HLA in healthy donors. PCR used 60 Vbeta primers and 13 Jbeta primers. The data were produced by immunoSEQ multiplex PCR, yet TCRdb's version contains in-frame clones alone and is incomplete. The sample has over 100,000 clones; just under 70% are singletons. Input material: PBMCs. The source of these receptors is a man aged 30-40 years in good health and CMV-seropositive.

This chain uses TRBV13 with TRBJ2-2, with 8 bases fitting TRBD2. Unmatched junction bases numbered 6, after V lost 4 bases and J lost 2 bases. Per the germline V gene, CDR1 is PRHDT and CDR2 is FYEKMQ (reference sequence). This CDR3 has 16 amino acids. This chain's CDR3 is CASSSSGSPNTGELFF. The CDR3 nucleotides read TGTGCCAGCAGCTCTAGCGGGTCCCCCAACACCGGGGAGCTGTTTTTT.

This clone was recorded once. The chain links TRBV29-1 to TRBJ1-5; tentative D call: TRBD1 (6 bases). This CDR3 spans 17 amino acids. CDR1 SQVTM and CDR2 ANQGSEA come from the germline V gene. V dropped 4 bases and J dropped 0 bases, with 19 bases sitting between them. The CDR3 sequence: CSVAGQGQPFSNQPQHF. CDR3 nucleotide sequence: TGCAGCGTTGCCGGCCAAGGACAGCCATTTAGCAATCAGCCCCAGCATTTT.

This rearrangement joins TRBV10-1 to TRBJ2-7; 7 nucleotides align to TRBD1. Trimming cost V 6 bases and J 3 bases; bases outside gene matches: 5. CDR1 is WNHNN, CDR2 SYGVQD, per germline (reference sequence). This CDR3 region has 13 residues. The CDR3 protein is CASRTGFDYEQYF. CDR3 bases: TGCGCCAGCAGGACAGGGTTTGACTACGAGCAGTACTTC.

V and J are TRBV27 and TRBJ1-2; 8 bases are a match to TRBD1. The CDR3 runs to 13 residues. The germline gives CDR1 MNHEY, CDR2 SMNVEV (reference sequence). After removal of 11 bases from V and 5 bases from J, the junction contained 10 bases not matched to a gene. CDR3 residues: CASGQGAGYGYTF. The CDR3 DNA is TGTGCCTCAGGGCAGGGGGCAGGGTATGGCTACACCTTC.

The chain recombines TRBV9 with TRBJ2-3; 10 bases match TRBD2. CDR3 length equals 14 residues. Unmatched junction bases numbered 2, after V lost 0 bases and J lost 7 bases. Germline V gene sequence: CDR1 SGDLS, CDR2 YYNGEE. The CDR3 nucleotides read TGTGCCAGCAGCGTAGAGCGGGGGGGAAATACGCAGTATTTT. It codes for CASSVERGGNTQYF.

The chain recombines TRBV10-3 with TRBJ2-3, with D unresolved. Trimming removed 6 bases from V and 5 bases from J, with 6 bases in between. Germline V gene data show CDR1 as ENHRY and CDR2 as SYGVKD. This CDR3 is 11 amino acids long. This CDR3 reads CAISSGDTQYF. The CDR3, as DNA: TGTGCCATCAGCTCGGGAGATACGCAGTATTTT.

This clone was counted a few times. This chain connects TRBV12-5 to TRBJ2-2, with D hard to call. There are 12 residues in the CDR3. Germline V gene sequence: CDR1 LGHNT, CDR2 FRNRAP. The V and J ends lost 2 bases and 6 bases respectively, with 4 bases between them. CDR3: CASGLISGELFF. DNA for the CDR3: TGTGCTAGTGGTTTGATCTCCGGGGAGCTGTTTTTT.

The chain couples TRBV10-2 to TRBJ2-3, with 11 bases matching TRBD2. V gave up 6 bases and J gave up 2 bases; unmatched junction bases: 10. The germline V gene encodes CDR1 WSHSY and CDR2 SAAADI. CDR3 length equals 17 residues. This chain's CDR3 is CASRNTRLAGFTDTQYF. Written as DNA, the CDR3 is TGCGCCAGCAGGAATACCCGACTAGCGGGATTCACAGATACGCAGTATTTT.

V usage is TRBV30 and J usage is TRBJ2-7; possibly TRBD1 for D (5 bases). The CDR3 is made up of 13 amino acids. CDR1 and CDR2 (germline): GTSNPN, SVGIG (reference sequence). Trimming stripped 4 bases from V and 3 bases from J, with 13 bases between. Here the CDR3 reads CAWTLGAFYEQYF. DNA for the CDR3: TGTGCCTGGACCTTAGGGGCTTTCTACGAGCAGTACTTC.

The chain joins TRBV7-2 to TRBJ2-5; no firm D call. The CDR3 runs to 13 residues. Germline V gene data show CDR1 as SGHTA and CDR2 as FQGNSA. Deletions cut 1 base from V and 5 bases from J, with 8 bases between. CDR3 amino acids: CASSLGSAETQYF. The CDR3 nucleotides are TGTGCCAGCAGCTTAGGGTCCGCGGAGACCCAGTACTTC.

The CDR3 coding sequence is TGTGCCAGCAGTTTAATGACAGGGGAAAGGGGCTACACCTTC. Its protein product is CASSLMTGERGYTF. This sequence joins TRBV28 and TRBJ1-2; TRBD1 matches at 8 bases. V shed 2 bases, J shed 8 bases, and the junction held 7 bases outside the gene matches. Germline loops: CDR1 MDHEN, CDR2 SYDVKM. The CDR3 extends over 14 amino acids.

The chain has TRBV27 and TRBJ2-6; 7 bases are a match to TRBD2. Germline V gene data show CDR1 as MNHEY and CDR2 as SMNVEV (reference sequence). J lost 4 bases, V lost 1 base, and 1 base had no gene match. The CDR3 sequence is 15 residues long. The CDR3 reads CASSLLAGGANVLTF. In nucleotides, the CDR3 is TGTGCCAGCAGTTTATTAGCGGGCGGGGCCAACGTCCTGACTTTC.

The rearrangement uses TRBV28 and TRBJ2-2; D call uncertain. The CDR3 length is 15 residues. Trimming removed 1 base from V and 4 bases from J, with 10 bases in between. Germline CDR1 and CDR2: MDHEN and SYDVKM. The DNA for the CDR3 is TGTGCCAGCAGTTTATACCCCGGCGGCACCGGGGAGCTGTTTTTT. It yields the protein CASSLYPGGTGELFF.

The J gene is TRBJ2-7, the V gene TRBV10-3, with a possible D match to TRBD2 (6 bases). This CDR3 has 14 residues. Germline V gives CDR1 ENHRY, CDR2 SYGVKD. The V end was cut by 0 bases, the J end by 3 bases, with 9 bases between. CDR3 sequence: CAISESATSYEQYV. The CDR3 nucleotides read TGTGCCATCAGTGAGTCAGCGACTAGCTACGAGCAGTACGTC.

The chain employs TRBV5-1 and TRBJ2-7; the match to TRBD1 covers 7 bases. The germline V gene encodes CDR1 SGHRS and CDR2 YFSETQ. The CDR3 length is 15 residues. J gave up 0 bases and V 6 bases, and 9 bases lay outside the gene matches. The CDR3 coding sequence is TGCGCCAGCACCCTGGGACAGTTGAGCTCCTACGAGCAGTACTTC. Residues: CASTLGQLSSYEQYF.

This clone was found a few times. The rearrangement uses TRBV30 and TRBJ1-4; possible D gene TRBD1, 5 bases. V lost 7 bases to trimming and J lost 7 bases, with 13 bases between them. CDR3 size: 12 residues. Germline CDR1 is GTSNPN and CDR2 is SVGIG (reference sequence). As DNA, the CDR3 is TGTGCCTCAACATCGGGGGGTGAAAAACTGTTTTTT. Amino acid sequence: CASTSGGEKLFF.

The chain recombines TRBV18 with TRBJ1-5; tentative D call: TRBD1 (6 bases). The CDR3 sequence is 16 residues long. Germline CDR1 KGHSH, CDR2 LQKENI. The V end was cut by 4 bases, the J end by 1 base, with 14 bases between. CDR3 loop: CASSRIRDTSNQPQHF. Written as DNA, the CDR3 is TGTGCCAGCTCACGGATCCGGGACACGAGCAATCAGCCCCAGCATTTT.

The CDR3 reads CASRSSSYSNQPQHF. CDR3 DNA: TGTGCCAGTAGATCGTCTTCCTATAGCAATCAGCCCCAGCATTTT. This chain joins TRBV19 and TRBJ1-5; the D is unclear. Germline CDR1 LNHDA, CDR2 SQIVND (reference sequence). Deletions cut 6 bases from V and 0 bases from J, with 12 bases between. This CDR3 contains 15 residues.

V usage is TRBV27 and J usage is TRBJ2-5, with D possibly TRBD2 on 7 matching bases. The CDR3 totals 17 residues. Germline V gives CDR1 MNHEY, CDR2 SMNVEV (reference sequence). With 4 bases removed from V and 2 bases from J, the gap between germline ends came to 20 bases. In nucleotides, the CDR3 is TGTGCCAGCAGTTACTACCCCCGAAGGGGGGGACAAGAGACCCAGTACTTC. Translation: CASSYYPRRGGQETQYF.

The chain employs TRBV2 and TRBJ1-2; the D is unclear. CDR1 SNHLY and CDR2 FYNNEI come from the germline V gene. The CDR3 spans 14 residues. The germline V and J ends were trimmed by 2 bases and 4 bases, with 11 bases remaining between them. CDR3 nucleotides: TGTGCCAGCAGTGAATTTTACAGCCTCTATGGCTACACCTTC. Translated: CASSEFYSLYGYTF.

This clone was seen ten or more times. This rearrangement joins TRBV4-2 to TRBJ1-3; D not certain. V lost 0 bases, J lost 4 bases, and 4 bases lay in between. The CDR3 covers 13 residues. Germline loops: CDR1 LGHNA, CDR2 YNFKEQ. The DNA of the CDR3 is TGTGCCAGCAGCCAAGAAATAGGAAACACCATATATTTT. Translated, it gives CASSQEIGNTIYF.

This sequence joins TRBV7-9 and TRBJ1-2, with no clear D. V shed 3 bases and J shed 3 bases, with 5 bases lying between them. Germline V gene data show CDR1 as SEHNR and CDR2 as FQNEAQ (reference sequence). The CDR3 runs 12 residues. The DNA for the CDR3 is TGTGCCAGCAGCTTTTCAGACTATGGCTACACCTTC. Protein: CASSFSDYGYTF.

V and J are TRBV18 and TRBJ1-2, with 8 bases fitting TRBD1. Germline V lookup: CDR1 KGHSH, CDR2 LQKENI. V dropped 6 bases and J dropped 5; count of bases not matched to a gene: 14. The CDR3 is made up of 16 amino acids. The CDR3 coding sequence is TGTGCCAGCTCGGTCCAGGGGGCGCGGGACAAGTATGGCTACACCTTC. Protein product: CASSVQGARDKYGYTF.

This clone came up once. The CDR3 coding sequence is TGTGCCAGCGAGGCAGGGGTTTATCAGCCCCAGCATTTT. It yields the protein CASEAGVYQPQHF. The chain has TRBV6-1 and TRBJ1-5; TRBD1 might be the D (6 bases). The CDR3 is made up of 13 amino acids. Trimming removed 8 bases at V and 5 bases at J, with 13 bases between. Germline assignment: CDR1 MNHNS and CDR2 SASEGT.